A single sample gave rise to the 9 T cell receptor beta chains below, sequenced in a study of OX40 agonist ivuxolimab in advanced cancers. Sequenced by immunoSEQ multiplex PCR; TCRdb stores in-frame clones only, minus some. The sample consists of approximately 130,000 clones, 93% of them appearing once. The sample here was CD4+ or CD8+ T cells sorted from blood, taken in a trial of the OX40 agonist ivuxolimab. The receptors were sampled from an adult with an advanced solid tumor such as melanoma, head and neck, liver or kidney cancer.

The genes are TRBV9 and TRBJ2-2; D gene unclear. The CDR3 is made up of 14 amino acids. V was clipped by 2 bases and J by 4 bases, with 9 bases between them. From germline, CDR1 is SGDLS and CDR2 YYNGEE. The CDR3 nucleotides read TGTGCCAGCAGCGTGGACGTTAGCACCGGGGAGCTGTTTTTT. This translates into CASSVDVSTGELFF.

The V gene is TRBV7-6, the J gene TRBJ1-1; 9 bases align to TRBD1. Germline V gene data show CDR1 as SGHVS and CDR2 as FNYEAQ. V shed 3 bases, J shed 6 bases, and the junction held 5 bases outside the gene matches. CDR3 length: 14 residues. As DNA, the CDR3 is TGTGCCAGCAGCTTCGGGACAGGGAGGGCTGAAGCTTTCTTT. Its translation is CASSFGTGRAEAFF.

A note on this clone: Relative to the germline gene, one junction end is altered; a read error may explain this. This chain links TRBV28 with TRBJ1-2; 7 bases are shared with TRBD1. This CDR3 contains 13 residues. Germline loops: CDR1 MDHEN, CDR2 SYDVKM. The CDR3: CARSLTGVYGYTF. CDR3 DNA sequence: TGTGCCCGCAGTTTAACAGGGGTCTATGGCTACACCTTC.

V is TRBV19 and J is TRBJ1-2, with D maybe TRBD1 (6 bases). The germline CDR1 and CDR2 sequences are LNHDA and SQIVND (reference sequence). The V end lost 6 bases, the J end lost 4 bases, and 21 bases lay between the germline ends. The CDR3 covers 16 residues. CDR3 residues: CASRHSFQGIGYGYTF. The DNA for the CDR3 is TGTGCCAGTAGGCATTCATTCCAGGGGATCGGCTATGGCTACACCTTC.

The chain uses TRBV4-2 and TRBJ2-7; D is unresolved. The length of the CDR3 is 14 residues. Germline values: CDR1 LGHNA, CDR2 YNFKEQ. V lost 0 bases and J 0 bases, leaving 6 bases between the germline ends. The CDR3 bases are TGTGCCAGCAGCCAAGAGGCCAGCTCCTACGAGCAGTACTTC. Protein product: CASSQEASSYEQYF.

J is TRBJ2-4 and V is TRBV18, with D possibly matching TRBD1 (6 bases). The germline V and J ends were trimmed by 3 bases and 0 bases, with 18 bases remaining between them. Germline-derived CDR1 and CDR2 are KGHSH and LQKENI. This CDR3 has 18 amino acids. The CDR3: CASSPIGQTGLAKNIQYF. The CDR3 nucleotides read TGTGCCAGCTCACCTATAGGACAGACAGGACTAGCCAAAAACATTCAGTACTTC.

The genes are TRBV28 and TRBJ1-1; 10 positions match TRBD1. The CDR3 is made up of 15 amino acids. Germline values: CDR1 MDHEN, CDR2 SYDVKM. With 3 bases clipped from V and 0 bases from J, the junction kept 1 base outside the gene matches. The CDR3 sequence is CASSLTGGMNTEAFF. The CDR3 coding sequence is TGTGCCAGCAGTTTGACAGGGGGCATGAACACTGAAGCTTTCTTT. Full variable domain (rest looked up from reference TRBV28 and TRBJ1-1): DVKVTQSSRYLVKRTGEKVFLECVQDMDHENMFWYRQDPGLGLRLIYFSYDVKMKEKGDIPEGYSVSREKKERFSLILESASTNQTSMYLCASSLTGGMNTEAFFGQGTRLTVV.

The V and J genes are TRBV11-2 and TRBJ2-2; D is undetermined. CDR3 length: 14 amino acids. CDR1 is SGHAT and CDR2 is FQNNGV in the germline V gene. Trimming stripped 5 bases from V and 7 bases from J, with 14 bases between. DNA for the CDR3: TGTGCCAGCAGCCCCCGGACGTACCGCGGGGAGCTGTTTTTT. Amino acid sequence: CASSPRTYRGELFF.

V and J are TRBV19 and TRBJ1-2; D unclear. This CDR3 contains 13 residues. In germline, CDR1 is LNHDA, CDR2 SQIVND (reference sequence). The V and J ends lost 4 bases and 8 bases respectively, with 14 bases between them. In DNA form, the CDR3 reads TGTGCCAGTAGTAACGCCAACAGATTGGGCTACACCTTC. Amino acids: CASSNANRLGYTF. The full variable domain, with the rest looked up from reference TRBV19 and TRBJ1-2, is DGGITQSPKYLFRKEGQNVTLSCEQNLNHDAMYWYRQDPGQGLRLIYYSQIVNDFQKGDIAEGYSVSREKKESFPLTVTSAQKNPTAFYLCASSNANRLGYTFGSGTRLTVV.